The 14 T cell receptor beta chains below were found in one sample sequenced in a study of coeliac disease. The repertoire was sequenced with immunoSEQ multiplex PCR; TCRdb's copy has only in-frame clones and lacks some. The sample yields about 4,300 clones, about 63% seen once. Sequencing was performed on intraepithelial lymphocytes from the gut. The source is a human donor with active celiac disease.

This clone is large (0.1 to 1%). This rearrangement joins TRBV10-3 to TRBJ2-7, with D uncertain. The length of the CDR3 is 13 residues. The V end lost 3 bases, the J end lost 3 bases, and 9 bases lay between the germline ends. Germline V lookup: CDR1 ENHRY, CDR2 SYGVKD. The DNA of the CDR3 is TGTGCCATCAGTGATACGTTAGACTACGAGCAGTACTTC. Encoded protein: CAISDTLDYEQYF.

V usage is TRBV6-5 and J usage is TRBJ1-1; 8 bases agree with TRBD1. The CDR3 runs to 14 residues. Germline-derived CDR1 and CDR2 are MNHEY and SVGAGI. J lost 4 bases, V lost 6 bases, and 7 bases had no gene match. CDR3 in amino acids: CASRPTGAATEAFF. The CDR3, as DNA: TGTGCCAGCAGGCCGACAGGGGCGGCCACTGAAGCTTTCTTT.

The V gene is TRBV27, the J gene TRBJ2-7, with D unclear. The CDR3 length is 11 residues. The V gene's germline CDR1 is MNHEY and CDR2 SMNVEV (reference sequence). The ends were cut back, 8 bases at V and 3 bases at J, with 8 bases in the middle. DNA of the CDR3: TGTGCCAGCTCCCCGGGCTACGAGCAGTACTTC. Protein product: CASSPGYEQYF.

The chain uses TRBV27 and TRBJ2-7, with D possibly TRBD2 on 6 matching bases. Per germline, CDR1 MNHEY and CDR2 SMNVEV (reference sequence). Between the trimmed V and J ends, which lost 1 base and 0 bases, there was a span of 13 bases. This CDR3 comprises 16 residues. The CDR3 loop reads CASSLWASEISYEQYF. The CDR3 nucleotides are TGTGCCAGCAGTTTATGGGCTAGCGAGATCTCCTACGAGCAGTACTTC.

The V call is TRBV6-5, the J call TRBJ2-7; 8 bases align to TRBD2. The length of the CDR3 is 13 residues. V lost 10 bases to trimming and J lost 3 bases; unmatched junction nucleotides: 8. Germline CDR1 MNHEY, CDR2 SVGAGI. The CDR3 here is CATTPGTSYEQYF. In nucleotides, the CDR3 is TGTGCCACTACCCCCGGGACTAGCTACGAGCAGTACTTC.

The chain links TRBV6-4 to TRBJ2-7; 10 bases match TRBD1. Trimming cost V 2 bases and J 3 bases; bases outside gene matches: 4. This CDR3 has 15 amino acids. CDR1 MRHNA and CDR2 SNTAGT come from the germline V gene. The chain's CDR3 is CASSDGTGVDYEQYF. CDR3 coding DNA: TGTGCCAGCAGTGACGGGACAGGGGTTGACTACGAGCAGTACTTC.

By proportion, this clone is medium-sized (0.01 to 0.1%). The chain carries TRBV6-6 and TRBJ2-7; 9 bases are a match to TRBD1. Germline V lookup: CDR1 MNHNY, CDR2 SVGAGI (reference sequence). Trimming at V came to 0 bases and at J to 2 bases, leaving 2 bases not matched to a gene. The CDR3 length is 15 residues. CDR3 in DNA: TGTGCCAGCAGTTACTCGGGACAGGGAACCTACGAGCAGTACTTC. It specifies CASSYSGQGTYEQYF.

CDR3 nucleotides: TGTGCCAGCACCATCCCTGGTAGAGGGTTCCACGAGCAGTACTTC. Amino acids: CASTIPGRGFHEQYF. This sequence joins TRBV28 and TRBJ2-5, with D tentatively TRBD2 (5 bases). Near its end, the DNA agrees better with TRBJ2-7, so the J call may be wrong. The CDR3 runs 15 residues. Looked up from germline, CDR1 is MDHEN and CDR2 is SYDVKM.

V gene TRBV21-1 combines with J gene TRBJ2-7; TRBD1 is the table's D call and was not checked against the DNA. TRBV21-1 is reported as a pseudogene. The CDR3 runs to 15 residues. The CDR3 here is CASSPWGQGPHEQYF. The CDR3 DNA sequence: TGTGCCAGCAGCCCCTGGGGACAGGGGCCCCACGAGCAGTACTTC.

V and J are TRBV19 and TRBJ1-1, with unresolved D. V lost 0 bases to trimming and J lost 6 bases, with 11 bases between them. The germline gives CDR1 LNHDA, CDR2 SQIVND (reference sequence). The CDR3 covers 14 residues. The CDR3 reads CASSIDRGRAEAFF. In DNA, the CDR3 is TGTGCCAGTAGTATAGATCGGGGTCGAGCTGAAGCTTTCTTT.

The CDR3 loop is CAWVDRYNEQFF. The CDR3 DNA sequence: TGTGCCTGGGTTGACAGGTACAATGAGCAGTTCTTC. This chain connects TRBV30 to TRBJ2-1, with TRBD1 as a possible D gene (6 bases). V dropped 5 bases and J dropped 4 bases, with 9 bases sitting between them. Looked up from germline, CDR1 is GTSNPN and CDR2 is SVGIG (reference sequence). The CDR3 loop spans 12 amino acids.

The V call is TRBV27, the J call TRBJ1-2; 11 bases match TRBD1. Germline CDR1 reads MNHEY; CDR2 reads SMNVEV (reference sequence). The CDR3 contains 18 residues. V trimming: 6 bases; J trimming: 4 bases; junction bases outside the gene matches: 16. In nucleotides, the CDR3 is TGTGCCAGCAGCTTCCGGGACAGGGGGATATCGAGCAGCTATGGCTACACCTTC. Amino acids: CASSFRDRGISSSYGYTF.

This rearrangement joins TRBV5-6 to TRBJ2-5, with TRBD1 matching over 7 bases. V shed 4 bases and J 2 bases; nucleotides not matched to a gene: 5. Germline CDR1 and CDR2: SGHDT and YYEEEE. The CDR3 has 14 amino acids. The CDR3 region has the DNA TGTGCCAGCAGCCCAGAGGACAGGCAAGAGACCCAGTACTTC. Protein sequence: CASSPEDRQETQYF.

The chain is built from TRBV21-1 and TRBJ1-1. TRBV21-1 is reported as a pseudogene. This CDR3 spans 12 amino acids. The CDR3 DNA sequence: TGTGCCAGCAGCGTAGCAGACACTGAAGCTTTCTTT. Translated: CASSVADTEAFF.